The 27 T cell receptor beta chains presented below share a single source sample, sequenced in a study of T cells expressing NK-cell markers. TCRdb re-called the 5' RACE reads; one entry per CDR3 protein, DNA not given. The sample table includes roughly 380,000 distinct CDR3 sequences. The sequencing input was blood T cells: a sorted CD56 or NKG2C T cell subset, CD4+ or CD8+ T cells, or bulk PBMC T cells (not recorded which). Receptor source: a man aged 18-70 years in good health.

The CDR3 sequence: CASSTGGRVNEQFF. The V and J genes are TRBV7-9 and TRBJ2-1; the D gene TCRdb calls, TRBD1, cannot be checked with no DNA. Germline V lookup: CDR1 SEHNR, CDR2 FQNEAQ (reference sequence). The CDR3 runs 14 residues. Filled out from reference TRBV7-9 and TRBJ2-1, the complete variable domain reads DTGVSQNPRHKITKRGQNVTFRCDPISEHNRLYWYRQTLGQGPEFLTYFQNEAQLEKSRLLSDRFSAERPKGSFSTLEIQRTEQGDSAMYLCASSTGGRVNEQFFGPGTRLTVL.

The chain has TRBV28 and TRBJ2-3; TCRdb names TRBD1, which stays unverified in the absence of DNA. This CDR3 spans 17 amino acids. CDR1 and CDR2 from the germline V gene are MDHEN and SYDVKM. The CDR3: CASSPYRSRGGTDTQYF.

The chain carries TRBV2 and TRBJ2-7; absent DNA, TCRdb's TRBD1 call cannot be checked. Germline values: CDR1 SNHLY, CDR2 FYNNEI. The CDR3 extends over 14 amino acids. The CDR3 loop is CASARDRSSYEQYF.

CDR3: CASSERSTSRETQYF. The chain is built from TRBV2 and TRBJ2-5. This CDR3 region has 15 residues. CDR1 and CDR2 from the germline V gene are SNHLY and FYNNEI.

V is TRBV6-1 and J is TRBJ1-2. The CDR3 is 14 residues long. Germline lookup yields CDR1 MNHNS and CDR2 SASEGT. The CDR3: CASSEARQIYGYTF.

This chain connects TRBV5-5 to TRBJ1-5. This CDR3 has 14 residues. CDR1 is SGHKS, CDR2 YYEKEE, per germline (reference sequence). Here the CDR3 reads CASSPNRGDQPQHF.

This chain joins TRBV7-9 and TRBJ1-2. CDR1 is SEHNR, CDR2 FQNEAQ, per germline (reference sequence). The CDR3 has 13 residues. CDR3 amino acids: CASSFAALDGYTF.

The chain has TRBV11-1 and TRBJ2-2. The CDR3 length is 14 residues. Germline CDR1 SGHAT, CDR2 FQDESV (reference sequence). CDR3 residues: CASSLLQNTGELFF.

The CDR3 here is CASSLGDSFGFF. The rearrangement joins TRBV11-2 to TRBJ2-1. The germline gives CDR1 SGHAT, CDR2 FQNNGV. This CDR3 is built from 12 residues.

This chain links TRBV14 with TRBJ2-3. Germline CDR1 SGHDN, CDR2 FVKESK. There are 18 residues in the CDR3. The CDR3 sequence: CASSQDLGESSSTDTQYF.

V gene TRBV10-3 combines with J gene TRBJ1-1; as DNA is missing, the TRBD1 call by TCRdb cannot be tested. Germline CDR1 ENHRY, CDR2 SYGVKD. The CDR3 covers 13 residues. This chain's CDR3 is CAISDRVGSEAFF.

V gene TRBV6-1 combines with J gene TRBJ1-2; there is no DNA to check the TCRdb D call of TRBD1. Looked up from germline, CDR1 is MNHNS and CDR2 is SASEGT. The length of the CDR3 is 15 residues. CDR3 amino acids: CASSEAVSSQGGYTF.

The chain uses TRBV7-6 and TRBJ1-3; lacking DNA, the TRBD1 call made by TCRdb goes unchecked. Germline V gives CDR1 SGHVS, CDR2 FNYEAQ. This CDR3 comprises 14 residues. CDR3 sequence reads: CASSLAGTANTIYF.

J is TRBJ1-6 and V is TRBV3-1. Germline lookup yields CDR1 LGHDT and CDR2 YNNKEL (reference sequence). This CDR3 is built from 14 residues. The chain's CDR3 is CASSQLVNTSPLHF.

The genes are TRBV20-1 and TRBJ1-1; lacking DNA, the TRBD1 call made by TCRdb goes unchecked. The CDR3 contains 12 residues. Germline V lookup: CDR1 DFQATT, CDR2 SNEGSKA (reference sequence). CDR3 residues: CSASHGGTGAFF.

The chain is built from TRBV19 and TRBJ2-3; TCRdb calls TRBD1, which cannot be checked without DNA. The germline V gene has CDR1 LNHDA and CDR2 SQIVND (reference sequence). CDR3 length: 13 residues. CDR3 region: CASLGGGARTQYF.

The chain carries TRBV18 and TRBJ1-2; there is no DNA to check the TCRdb D call of TRBD1. There are 13 residues in the CDR3. Germline assignment: CDR1 KGHSH and CDR2 LQKENI. Here the CDR3 reads CATRDTLNYGYTF.

The chain carries TRBV5-1 and TRBJ2-5; TCRdb gives TRBD2 as the D gene, but with no DNA this cannot be confirmed. This CDR3 is 12 amino acids long. In germline, CDR1 is SGHRS, CDR2 YFSETQ. The CDR3 loop reads CASSPEGETQYF.

This chain links TRBV4-1 with TRBJ2-3. Germline CDR1 reads MGHRA; CDR2 reads YSYEKL. There are 16 residues in the CDR3. CDR3 region: CASSQVRLVVSDTQYF.

The chain is built from TRBV12-3 or TRBV12-4 and TRBJ2-3; the TCRdb D gene call, TRBD2, has no DNA to confirm it. The CDR3 runs to 15 residues. The CDR3 protein is CASSFRLAGADTQYF.

The chain recombines TRBV6-5 with TRBJ2-6; TCRdb's assignment of TRBD1 cannot be checked, as there is no DNA. CDR1 is MNHEY, CDR2 SVGAGI, per germline. There are 16 residues in the CDR3. The CDR3 sequence: CASRPGQFSGANVLTF.

The chain carries TRBV5-1 and TRBJ1-2. The CDR3 is 16 amino acids. CDR1 is SGHRS, CDR2 YFSETQ, per germline. This CDR3 is CASSQRNGGGFESYTF.

J is TRBJ2-7 and V is TRBV5-5; the TCRdb call, TRBD1, lacks DNA for checking. The length of the CDR3 is 16 residues. CDR1 is SGHKS, CDR2 YYEKEE, per germline (reference sequence). CDR3 amino acids: CASSFFSGVGYYEQYF. The full variable domain, rest sourced from reference TRBV5-5 and TRBJ2-7, is DAGVTQSPTHLIKTRGQQVTLRCSPISGHKSVSWYQQVLGQGPQFIFQYYEKEERGRGNFPDRFSARQFPNYSSELNVNALLLGDSALYLCASSFFSGVGYYEQYFGPGTRLTVT.

The chain carries TRBV18 and TRBJ2-1; as DNA is missing, the TRBD1 call by TCRdb cannot be tested. The length of the CDR3 is 16 residues. Germline CDR1 and CDR2: KGHSH and LQKENI. The CDR3 region is CASSQRQGIPPIEQFF.

The chain couples TRBV2 to TRBJ1-5; the TCRdb D gene call, TRBD1, has no DNA to confirm it. The CDR3 is 15 amino acids. The germline V gene has CDR1 SNHLY and CDR2 FYNNEI. The CDR3 sequence is CASSEGPPYNQPQHF.

The chain is built from TRBV12-3 or TRBV12-4 and TRBJ2-7; TCRdb designates TRBD1, a call that cannot be tested without DNA. The CDR3 totals 17 residues. CDR3 amino acids: CASSPTKTGRVDYEQYF.

The rearrangement joins TRBV5-1 to TRBJ2-5; TCRdb's D call, TRBD1, is unchecked because there is no DNA. This CDR3 spans 12 amino acids. CDR1 is SGHRS and CDR2 is YFSETQ in the germline V gene. CDR3 in amino acids: CASSLDRGTQYF. Based on the CDR3 plus reference TRBV5-1 and TRBJ2-5, the full variable domain is KAGVTQTPRYLIKTRGQQVTLSCSPISGHRSVSWYQQTPGQGLQFLFEYFSETQRNKGNFPGRFSGRQFSNSRSEMNVSTLELGDSALYLCASSLDRGTQYFGPGTRLLVL.